What follows are 3 T cell receptor beta chains derived from one specimen sequenced in a study of blood T cell repertoires in COVID-19. Produced via immunoSEQ multiplex PCR; TCRdb's table is partial and in-frame only. Of 250,000 to 400,000 clones in the sample, approximately 89% were seen once. Sequencing was carried out using peripheral blood. The receptors were sampled from a woman in her 30s with COVID-19, enrolled during active disease.

The V gene is TRBV3-1 (or the pseudogene TRBV3-2), the J gene TRBJ1-3; D unresolved. Trimming took off 1 base at V and 4 bases at J, with 11 bases between the two ends. Germline lookup yields CDR1 LGHDT and CDR2 YNNKEL (reference sequence). This CDR3 region has 15 residues. Written as DNA, the CDR3 is TGTGCCAGCAGCCAAGGGCGGGCAGTCGGAAACACCATATATTTT. It specifies CASSQGRAVGNTIYF.

The genes are TRBV7-9 and TRBJ1-5; 8 bases agree with TRBD1. V shed 5 bases, J shed 7 bases, and the junction held 10 bases outside the gene matches. Germline V CDR1 and CDR2: SEHNR, FQNEAQ (reference sequence). The CDR3 contains 15 residues. Here the CDR3 reads CASSPGTGPFQPQHF. In DNA, the CDR3 is TGTGCCAGCAGCCCCGGGACAGGCCCTTTCCAGCCCCAGCATTTT.

The rearrangement joins TRBV6-1 to TRBJ2-3; possible D gene TRBD2, 5 bases. CDR3 length: 15 residues. Germline CDR1 MNHNS, CDR2 SASEGT. Trimming removed 3 bases at V and 2 bases at J, with 12 bases between. CDR3 sequence (DNA): TGTGCCAGCAGTGACGGGAAAAGCCCCACAGATACGCAGTATTTT. Protein: CASSDGKSPTDTQYF.